This entry lists 23 T cell receptor beta chains sequenced from one sample in a study of CD4 and CD8 cells across lung adenocarcinoma regions. In TCRdb, the PCR reads were re-called with MiXCR into one record per CDR3 protein. Seen here are about 25,000 distinct CDR3 sequences, 53% observed once, and the top ten hold around 42%. Sequencing input: CD8+ T cells from the center of a lung tumor. These receptors originate from a male donor with lung adenocarcinoma. The CD4 and CD8 labels of this study may be unreliable.

For the CDR3, the DNA is TGTGCCTGCCGACATTCTAGGTTTTCGGGGGAGACCCAGTACTTC. This sequence encodes CACRHSRFSGETQYF. The rearrangement joins TRBV6-1 to TRBJ2-1, with D possibly TRBD2 on 5 matching bases. The J call may be wrong; the DNA end is better matched by TRBJ2-5. The CDR3 runs 15 residues. The V gene's germline CDR1 is MNHNS and CDR2 SASEGT.

This sequence joins TRBV6-1 and TRBJ2-3, with D perhaps TRBD1 (5 bases). Trimming pared 9 bases from V and 1 base from J, leaving 17 bases between. CDR1 MNHNS and CDR2 SASEGT come from the germline V gene. The CDR3 is 15 residues long. The CDR3 DNA is TGTGCCAGGGGTGAATGGGGCGGCCGCACAGATACGCAGTATTTT. The encoded protein is CARGEWGGRTDTQYF.

The chain is built from TRBV5-1 and TRBJ1-2, with 9 bases fitting TRBD1. The CDR3 runs to 14 residues. V trimming: 4 bases; J trimming: 5 bases; junction bases outside the gene matches: 6. From germline, CDR1 is SGHRS and CDR2 YFSETQ. CDR3 DNA: TGCGCCAGCAGCCTGGACAGGGGAAGTTATGGCTACACCTTC. It codes for CASSLDRGSYGYTF. Full variable domain (remainder filled in from reference TRBV5-1 and TRBJ1-2): KAGVTQTPRYLIKTRGQQVTLSCSPISGHRSVSWYQQTPGQGLQFLFEYFSETQRNKGNFPGRFSGRQFSNSRSEMNVSTLELGDSALYLCASSLDRGSYGYTFGSGTRLTVV.

The table lists this clonotype with a count of one. The chain uses TRBV20-1 and TRBJ2-3, with D unclear. This CDR3 contains 16 residues. Germline V gene lookup returns CDR1 DFQATT and CDR2 SNEGSKA (reference sequence). Trimming removed 1 base from V and 1 base from J, with 15 bases in between. The CDR3 DNA reads TGCAGTGCTAGAGTTCGACTCGGGTCCCGCACAGATACGCAGTATTTT. Translation: CSARVRLGSRTDTQYF.

As concerns this clonotype: The junction differs from germline at one of its ends, possibly a read error. This sequence joins TRBV4-1 and TRBJ2-3; 8 bases fit TRBD2. The CDR3 runs 17 residues. The V gene's germline CDR1 is MGHRA and CDR2 YSYEKL. The CDR3 loop reads CASSQVMGREATNTQYF. As DNA, the CDR3 is TGCGCCAGCAGCCAAGTTATGGGGCGGGAGGCCACAAATACGCAGTACTTT.

This clonotype has a handful of counts. Mismatch with germline at one junction end may stem from a read error. This chain connects TRBV10-1 to TRBJ2-4, with D unresolved. This CDR3 spans 14 amino acids. Germline-derived CDR1 and CDR2 are WNHNN and SYGVQD (reference sequence). DNA for the CDR3: TGCGGCAGCACTGGGCGGCGTGCCACAGACACGCAGTACTTC. Its translation: CGSTGRRATDTQYF.

About this clonotype: A single base separates this from a much larger clone, so it may be a read error. The rearrangement links TRBV6-8 to TRBJ2-3, with D unresolved. This CDR3 has 11 amino acids. V was clipped by 8 bases and J by 2 bases, with 5 bases between them. The germline V gene encodes CDR1 MNHGY and CDR2 SAAAGT. In DNA form, the CDR3 reads TGTGCCAGCCGTGACACAGATACGCAGTATTTT. This gives the protein CASRDTDTQYF.

This clonotype is classed as medium-sized. The rearrangement links TRBV10-3 to TRBJ2-1; a possible D gene is TRBD2 (5 bases). CDR1 ENHRY and CDR2 SYGVKD come from the germline V gene. The V gene lost 7 bases and the J gene lost 6 bases, with 7 bases spanning the gap. The CDR3 length is 11 residues. CDR3: CAITRGNEQFF. The CDR3 coding sequence is TGTGCCATCACTCGGGGCAATGAGCAGTTCTTC.

The sample holds a few counts of this clonotype. The rearrangement uses TRBV6-1 and TRBJ1-3, with D maybe TRBD1 (5 bases). The V gene's germline CDR1 is MNHNS and CDR2 SASEGT. The CDR3 sequence is 15 residues long. Between the trimmed V and J ends, which lost 4 bases and 0 bases, there was a span of 10 bases. For the CDR3, the DNA is TGTGCCAGCAGTGGACAGCCCAGCTCTGGAAACACCATATATTTT. Its translation is CASSGQPSSGNTIYF.

This clonotype was observed a handful of times. At one of its ends the junction is not consistent with the germline gene, which may arise from a read error. The rearrangement uses TRBV6-1 and TRBJ2-3, with D possibly matching TRBD2 (6 bases). Per germline, CDR1 MNHNS and CDR2 SASEGT. The CDR3 consists of 14 residues. In DNA, the CDR3 is TGTGCGGGCATCGGGCGGGGTGGCCCAGATACGCAGTATTTC. Its translation is CAGIGRGGPDTQYF.

As for this clonotype: A read error may account for a junction end that differs from germline. The CDR3 reads CGSTGLSAKDIQYF. Written as DNA, the CDR3 is TGTGGCAGCACGGGGCTGTCAGCCAAAGACATTCAGTACTTT. The chain carries TRBV27 and TRBJ2-4; perhaps D is TRBD1 or TRBD2 (5 bases each). Germline V gives CDR1 MNHEY, CDR2 SMNVEV (reference sequence). The CDR3 runs to 14 residues.

By proportion, this clonotype is medium-sized. The chain recombines TRBV27 with TRBJ2-1; 12 bases are a match to TRBD2. The J call may be faulty, since TRBJ2-7 better matches the DNA end. CDR3 length: 19 residues. Germline V gene lookup returns CDR1 MNHEY and CDR2 SMNVEV (reference sequence). The CDR3 here is CASSLRTSGIMGLRYEQYF. In DNA form, the CDR3 reads TGTGCCAGCAGTTTGAGGACTAGCGGGATAATGGGTTTAAGGTACGAGCAGTACTTC.

In its sample, this clonotype is medium-sized (0.01 to 0.1%). V usage is TRBV6-1 and J usage is TRBJ2-3; tentative D call: TRBD1 (5 bases). Germline CDR1 reads MNHNS; CDR2 reads SASEGT. This CDR3 comprises 15 residues. The V end lost 5 bases, the J end lost 2 bases, and 14 bases lay between the germline ends. CDR3 bases: TGTGCCAGCAGTAGGGGAATCGAGGACACAGATACGCAGTATTTT. Its protein is CASSRGIEDTDTQYF.

This clonotype was seen repeatedly, ten times or more. The V call is TRBV5-1, the J call TRBJ2-3, with TRBD1 identical over 7 bases. Germline V CDR1 and CDR2: SGHRS, YFSETQ. The V and J ends lost 5 bases and 4 bases, in that order; junction bases with no gene match: 10. This CDR3 has 15 residues. The CDR3 spells CASRVTGQVADTQYF. The CDR3 nucleotides are TGCGCCAGCAGGGTCACCGGACAGGTAGCAGATACGCAGTATTTT.

In its sample, this clonotype was seen many times. The chain carries TRBV6-5 and TRBJ1-2; D is perhaps TRBD1 (5 bases). Trimming pared 8 bases from V and 5 bases from J, leaving 12 bases between. This CDR3 region has 12 residues. Germline V gives CDR1 MNHEY, CDR2 SVGAGI. The CDR3 spells CASRRVDYGYTF. DNA of the CDR3: TGTGCCAGCCGCAGGGTAGATTATGGCTACACCTTC.

In this sample, this clonotype turned up many times. The chain employs TRBV7-2 and TRBJ2-2; a possible D gene is TRBD1 (6 bases). V was pared by 5 bases and J by 0 bases, with 13 bases between. Germline V gene data show CDR1 as SGHTA and CDR2 as FQGNSA. This CDR3 has 16 amino acids. In nucleotides, the CDR3 is TGTGCCAGCAGCCGGACAGATTTCGCGAACACCGGGGAGCTGTTTTTT. It translates to CASSRTDFANTGELFF.

The table lists this clonotype with a few counts. J is TRBJ2-1 and V is TRBV20-1; 8 bases map to TRBD2. The end of the DNA aligns better with TRBJ2-7, so the J call may be wrong. Germline V gene data show CDR1 as DFQATT and CDR2 as SNEGSKA (reference sequence). The CDR3 consists of 13 residues. The CDR3 DNA sequence: TGCAGTGCGTCCGGGACTAGTGCCTACGAGCAGTACTTC. Translation: CSASGTSAYEQYF.

Points on this clonotype: Lacking the conserved final phenylalanine or tryptophan, this CDR3 likely reflects a read error. The DNA is left out, because the CDR3 cannot be placed on it with certainty; the CDR3 is given as TCRdb lists it. V gene TRBV27 combines with J gene TRBJ2-1; TRBD1, the D gene given by the table, was not confirmed from the DNA. The CDR3 length is 9 residues, termini included. The V gene's germline CDR1 is MNHEY and CDR2 SMNVEV (reference sequence). This CDR3 is CAITVSRVP.

This clonotype appeared once. The junction differs from germline at one of its ends, possibly a read error. The chain is built from TRBV7-2 and TRBJ2-3; D is uncertain. Germline CDR1 reads SGHTA; CDR2 reads FQGNSA. This CDR3 comprises 16 residues. Here the CDR3 reads CASSLLGSRSKDTQYF. The CDR3 DNA reads TGTGCCAGCAGCTTATTAGGGTCGCGAAGCAAAGATACGCAGTATTTC. Supplemented by reference TRBV7-2 and TRBJ2-3, the full variable domain reads GAGVSQSPSNKVTEKGKDVELRCDPISGHTALYWYRQSLGQGLEFLIYFQGNSAPDKSGLPSDRFSAERTGGSVSTLTIQRTQQEDSAVYLCASSLLGSRSKDTQYFGPGTRLTVL.

This clonotype was detected many times. The V gene is TRBV9, the J gene TRBJ2-7; D is unresolved. The germline V gene encodes CDR1 SGDLS and CDR2 YYNGEE. Trimming stripped 0 bases from V and 1 base from J, with 8 bases between. CDR3 length: 14 amino acids. CDR3 DNA: TGTGCCAGCAGCGTAGGTGGGGTTTCCTACGAGCAGTACTTC. Protein product: CASSVGGVSYEQYF.

On this clonotype itself: A junction boundary mismatches the germline segment, possibly from a read error. This sequence joins TRBV6-1 and TRBJ2-3, with D perhaps TRBD1 (6 bases). The CDR3 spans 16 residues. CDR1 is MNHNS and CDR2 is SASEGT in the germline V gene. The CDR3 DNA follows: TGTGCCAGCAGGGGGGCCGGGGCACGGGATCAGGATACGCAGTATTTC. Translating it yields CASRGAGARDQDTQYF.

A note on this clonotype: Compared with germline, one end of the junction differs, possibly owing to a read error. The CDR3 DNA sequence: TGTGCCCGCGTCTCGGGGCGGGGAGCCAAAAACACGCAGTATTTC. Its translation: CARVSGRGAKNTQYF. This rearrangement joins TRBV6-1 to TRBJ2-4, with a possible D match to TRBD2 (6 bases). Germline CDR1 MNHNS, CDR2 SASEGT. CDR3 length: 15 residues.

In this sample, this clonotype turned up many times. The V gene is TRBV6-1, the J gene TRBJ2-7; 7 bases match TRBD1. CDR3 length: 13 amino acids. Trimming at V came to 8 bases and at J to 1 base, leaving 5 bases not matched to a gene. Germline CDR1 is MNHNS and CDR2 is SASEGT. CDR3 DNA: TGTGCCAGCGGAATGACAGGGTCCTACGAGCAGTACTTC. Protein product: CASGMTGSYEQYF.